This T cell receptor (beta chain) came from a study of beta chain features in type 1 diabetes. Study-wide points: Type 1 diabetes patients showed fewer insertions and more deletions at VDJ junctions. For patients and controls alike, PCR might favor shorter templates to the same degree.

On this clone: The antigen is undetermined.

Expressed TCRB transcripts got sequenced, as all isolated RNA was reverse transcribed. Assay used: immunoSEQ multiplex PCR; TCRdb lists only in-frame clones, some missing. The table includes fewer than 250,000 clones, about 10% detected once. Germline V CDR1 and CDR2: LNHDA, SQIVND (reference sequence). The junction had 7 bases not matched to a gene; V was cut back by 5 bases and J by 8 bases. CDR3 length equals 16 residues. J is TRBJ2-1 and V is TRBV19, with 15 positions matching TRBD2. Material: naive CD4+ T cells from blood. The TCR originated in a woman aged 18-29 years in good health. CDR3: CASSLPGLAGGDEQFF. CDR3 in DNA: TGTGCCAGTAGTCTCCCGGGACTAGCGGGAGGTGATGAGCAGTTCTTC.